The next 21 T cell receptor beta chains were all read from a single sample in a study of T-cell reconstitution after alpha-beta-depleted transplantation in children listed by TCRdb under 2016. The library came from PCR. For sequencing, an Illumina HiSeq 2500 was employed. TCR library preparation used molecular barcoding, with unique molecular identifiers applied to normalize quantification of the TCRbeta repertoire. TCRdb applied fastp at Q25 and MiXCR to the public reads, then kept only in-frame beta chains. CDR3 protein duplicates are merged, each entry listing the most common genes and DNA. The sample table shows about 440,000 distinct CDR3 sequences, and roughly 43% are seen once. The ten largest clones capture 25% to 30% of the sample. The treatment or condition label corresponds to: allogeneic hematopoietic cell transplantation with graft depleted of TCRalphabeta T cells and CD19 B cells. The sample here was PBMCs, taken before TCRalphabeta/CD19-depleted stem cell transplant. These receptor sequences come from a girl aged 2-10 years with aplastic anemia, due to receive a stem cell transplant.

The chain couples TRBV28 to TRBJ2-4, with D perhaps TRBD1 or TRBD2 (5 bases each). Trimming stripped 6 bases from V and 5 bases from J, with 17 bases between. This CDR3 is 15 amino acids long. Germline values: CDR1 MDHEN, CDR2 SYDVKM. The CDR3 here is CASRMRGARENIQYF. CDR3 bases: TGTGCCAGCAGGATGCGAGGGGCCCGCGAAAACATTCAGTACTTC.

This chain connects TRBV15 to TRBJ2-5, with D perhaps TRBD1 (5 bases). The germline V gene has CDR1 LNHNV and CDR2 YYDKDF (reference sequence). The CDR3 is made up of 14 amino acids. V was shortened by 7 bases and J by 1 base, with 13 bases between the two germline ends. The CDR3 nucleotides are TGTGCCACCACAGCCCAGGGCTTCCAAGAGACCCAGTACTTC. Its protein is CATTAQGFQETQYF.

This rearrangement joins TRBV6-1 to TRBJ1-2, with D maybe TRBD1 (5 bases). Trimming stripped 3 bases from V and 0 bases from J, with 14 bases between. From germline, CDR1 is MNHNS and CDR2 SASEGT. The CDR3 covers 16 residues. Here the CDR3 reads CASSEGTDLPNYGYTF. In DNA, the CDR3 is TGTGCCAGCAGTGAGGGGACGGATCTACCTAACTATGGCTACACCTTC.

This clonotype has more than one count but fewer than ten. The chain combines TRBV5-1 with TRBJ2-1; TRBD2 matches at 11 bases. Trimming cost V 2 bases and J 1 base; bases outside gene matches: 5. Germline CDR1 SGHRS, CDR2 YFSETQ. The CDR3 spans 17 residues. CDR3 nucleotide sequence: TGCGCCAGCAGCTTAATAGCGGGAGGGCCATCCTACAATGAGCAGTTCTTC. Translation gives CASSLIAGGPSYNEQFF.

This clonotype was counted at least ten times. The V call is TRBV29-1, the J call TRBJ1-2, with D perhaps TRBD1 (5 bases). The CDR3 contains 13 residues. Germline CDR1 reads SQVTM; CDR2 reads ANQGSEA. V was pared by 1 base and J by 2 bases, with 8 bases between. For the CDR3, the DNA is TGCAGCGTTGAAGTGGGGCGCAACTATGGCTACACCTTC. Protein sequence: CSVEVGRNYGYTF.

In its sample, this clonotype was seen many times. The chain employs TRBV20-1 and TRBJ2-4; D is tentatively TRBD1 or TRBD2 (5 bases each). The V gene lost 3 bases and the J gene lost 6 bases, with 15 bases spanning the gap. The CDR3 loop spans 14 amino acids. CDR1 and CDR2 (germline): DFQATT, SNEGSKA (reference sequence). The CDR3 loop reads CSASYRGELNIQYF. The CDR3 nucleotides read TGCAGTGCTAGTTACCGGGGCGAGTTAAACATTCAGTACTTC.

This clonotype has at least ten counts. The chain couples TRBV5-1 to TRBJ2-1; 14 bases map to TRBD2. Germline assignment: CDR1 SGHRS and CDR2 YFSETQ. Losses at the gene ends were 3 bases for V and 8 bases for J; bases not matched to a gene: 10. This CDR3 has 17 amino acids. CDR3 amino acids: CASSSTGTSGGWDEQFF. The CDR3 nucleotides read TGCGCCAGCAGCTCAACCGGGACTAGCGGGGGCTGGGATGAGCAGTTCTTC.

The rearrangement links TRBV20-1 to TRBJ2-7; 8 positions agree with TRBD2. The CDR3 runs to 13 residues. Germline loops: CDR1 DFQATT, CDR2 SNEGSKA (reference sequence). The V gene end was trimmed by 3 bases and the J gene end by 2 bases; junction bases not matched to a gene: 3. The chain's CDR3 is CSASGREAYEQYF. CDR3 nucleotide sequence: TGCAGTGCTAGTGGGCGGGAGGCCTACGAGCAGTACTTC.

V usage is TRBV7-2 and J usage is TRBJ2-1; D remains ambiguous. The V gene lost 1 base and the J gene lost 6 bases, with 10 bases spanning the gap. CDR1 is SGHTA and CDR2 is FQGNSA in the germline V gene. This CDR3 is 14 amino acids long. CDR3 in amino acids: CASSLDRQVNEQFF. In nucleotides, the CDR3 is TGTGCCAGCAGCTTAGACCGGCAGGTCAATGAGCAGTTCTTC.

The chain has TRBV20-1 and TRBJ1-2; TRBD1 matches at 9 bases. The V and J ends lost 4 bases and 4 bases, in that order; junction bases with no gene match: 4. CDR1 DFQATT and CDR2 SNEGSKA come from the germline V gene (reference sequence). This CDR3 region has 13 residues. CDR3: CSANTQGAYGYTF. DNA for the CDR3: TGCAGTGCTAATACACAGGGGGCCTATGGCTACACCTTC.

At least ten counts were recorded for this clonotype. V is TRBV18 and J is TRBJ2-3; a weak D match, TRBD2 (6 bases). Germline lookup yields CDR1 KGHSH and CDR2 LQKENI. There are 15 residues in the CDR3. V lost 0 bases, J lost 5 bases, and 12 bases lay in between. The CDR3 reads CASSPPPGEGDTQYF. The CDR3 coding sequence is TGTGCCAGCTCACCACCGCCGGGAGAGGGAGATACGCAGTATTTT.

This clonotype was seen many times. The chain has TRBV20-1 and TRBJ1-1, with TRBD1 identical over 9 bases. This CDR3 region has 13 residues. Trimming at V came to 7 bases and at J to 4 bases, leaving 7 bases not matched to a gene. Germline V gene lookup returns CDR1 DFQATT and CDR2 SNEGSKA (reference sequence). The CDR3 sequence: CSVPDRGGTEAFF. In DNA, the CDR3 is TGCAGTGTGCCGGACAGGGGCGGCACTGAAGCTTTCTTT.

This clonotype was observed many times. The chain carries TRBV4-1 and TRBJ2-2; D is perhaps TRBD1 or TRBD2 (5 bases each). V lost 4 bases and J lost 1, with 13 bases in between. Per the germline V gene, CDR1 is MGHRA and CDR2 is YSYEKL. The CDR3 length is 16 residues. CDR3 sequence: CASSPQGVKNTGELFF. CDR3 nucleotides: TGCGCCAGCAGCCCTCAGGGAGTTAAGAACACCGGGGAGCTGTTTTTT.

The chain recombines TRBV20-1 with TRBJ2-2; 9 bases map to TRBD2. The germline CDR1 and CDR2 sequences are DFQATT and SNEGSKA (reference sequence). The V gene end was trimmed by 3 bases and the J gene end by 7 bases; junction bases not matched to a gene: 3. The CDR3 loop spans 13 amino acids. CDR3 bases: TGCAGTGCTAGGCGGGGGGGCCTCGGGGAGCTGTTTTTT. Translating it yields CSARRGGLGELFF.

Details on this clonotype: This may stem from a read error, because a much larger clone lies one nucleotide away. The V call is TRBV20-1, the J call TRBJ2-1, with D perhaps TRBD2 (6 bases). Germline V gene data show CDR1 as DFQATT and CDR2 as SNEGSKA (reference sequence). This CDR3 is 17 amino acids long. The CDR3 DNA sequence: TGCTGTGCTAGAGATCTAGCGAAGCGATTTTCCTACAATGAGCAGTTCTTC. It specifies CCARDLAKRFSYNEQFF.

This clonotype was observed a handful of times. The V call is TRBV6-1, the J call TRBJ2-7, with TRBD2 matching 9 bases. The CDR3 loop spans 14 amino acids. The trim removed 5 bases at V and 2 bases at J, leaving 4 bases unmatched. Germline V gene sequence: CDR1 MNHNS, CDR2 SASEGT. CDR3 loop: CASSPLAGPYEQYF. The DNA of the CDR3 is TGTGCCAGCAGTCCCCTAGCGGGACCCTACGAGCAGTACTTC.

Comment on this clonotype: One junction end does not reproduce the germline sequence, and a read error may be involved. For the CDR3, the DNA is TGTGCCAGCTCACCTGCGGGGGCCACACATACGCAGTATTTT. This translates into CASSPAGATHTQYF. This sequence joins TRBV18 and TRBJ2-3, with D maybe TRBD2 (7 bases). Per the germline V gene, CDR1 is KGHSH and CDR2 is LQKENI. This CDR3 contains 14 residues.

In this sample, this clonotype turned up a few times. CDR3 in DNA: TGCAGTGCTAGACGAAGAACAGCGACCGGGGAGCTGTTTTTT. It translates to CSARRRTATGELFF. The chain carries TRBV20-1 and TRBJ2-2; D unclear. The CDR3 is made up of 14 amino acids. V gave up 2 bases and J gave up 5 bases, with 12 bases separating them. The germline V gene encodes CDR1 DFQATT and CDR2 SNEGSKA (reference sequence).

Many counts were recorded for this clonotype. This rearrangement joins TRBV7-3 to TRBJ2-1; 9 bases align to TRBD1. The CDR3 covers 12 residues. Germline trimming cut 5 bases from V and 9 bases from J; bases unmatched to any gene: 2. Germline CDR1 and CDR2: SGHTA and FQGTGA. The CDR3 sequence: CASSGQGIEQFF. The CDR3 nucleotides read TGTGCCAGCAGCGGACAGGGGATTGAGCAGTTCTTC.

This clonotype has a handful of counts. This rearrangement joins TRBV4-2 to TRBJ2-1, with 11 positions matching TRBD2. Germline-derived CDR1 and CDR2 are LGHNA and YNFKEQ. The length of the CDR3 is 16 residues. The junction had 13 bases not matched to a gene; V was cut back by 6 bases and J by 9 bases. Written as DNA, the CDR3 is TGTGCCAGCAGAATAGCGGGAGGGCCGGGGAGCGGTGAGCAGTTCTTC. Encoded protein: CASRIAGGPGSGEQFF.

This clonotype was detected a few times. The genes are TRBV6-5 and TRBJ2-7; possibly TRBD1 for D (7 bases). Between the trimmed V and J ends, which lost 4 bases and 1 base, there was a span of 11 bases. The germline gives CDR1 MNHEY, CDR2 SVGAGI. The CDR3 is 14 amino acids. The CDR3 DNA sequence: TGTGCCAGCAGTTCCGGGGGACAGTCCTACGAGCAGTACTTC. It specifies CASSSGGQSYEQYF.